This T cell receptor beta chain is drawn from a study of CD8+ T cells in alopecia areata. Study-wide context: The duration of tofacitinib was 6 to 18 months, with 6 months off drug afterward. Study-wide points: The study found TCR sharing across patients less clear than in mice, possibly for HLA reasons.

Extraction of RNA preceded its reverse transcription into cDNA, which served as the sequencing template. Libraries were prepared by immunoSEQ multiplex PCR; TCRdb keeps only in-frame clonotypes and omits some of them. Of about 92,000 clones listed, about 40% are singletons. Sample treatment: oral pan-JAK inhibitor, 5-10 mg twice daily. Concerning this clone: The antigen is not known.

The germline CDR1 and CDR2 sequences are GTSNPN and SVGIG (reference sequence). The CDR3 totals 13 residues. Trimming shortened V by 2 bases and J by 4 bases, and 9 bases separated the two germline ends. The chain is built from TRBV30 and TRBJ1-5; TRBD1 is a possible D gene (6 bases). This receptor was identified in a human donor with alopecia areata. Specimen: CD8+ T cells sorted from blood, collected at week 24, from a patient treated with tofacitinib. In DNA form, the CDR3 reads TGTGCCTGGAGTACTCAGGGGAATCAGCCCCAGCATTTT. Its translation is CAWSTQGNQPQHF.